The next 5 T cell receptor beta chains were all read from a single sample in a study of cytotoxic CD8 clonotypes in ibrutinib-treated CLL. The repertoire was sequenced with immunoSEQ multiplex PCR; TCRdb's copy has only in-frame clones and lacks some. Found here are tens of thousands of clones, approximately 70% of them singletons; the top ten hold 13%. The sequenced sample was PBMCs, obtained after 12 months of ibrutinib treatment. The receptors were sampled from a human donor with chronic lymphocytic leukemia.

The gene calls are TRBV5-1 and TRBJ2-3, with 7 bases aligning to TRBD1. V lost 2 bases to trimming and J lost 8 bases; unmatched junction nucleotides: 5. Germline CDR1 is SGHRS and CDR2 is YFSETQ. The CDR3 loop spans 13 amino acids. The CDR3 reads CASSFGRGSTQYF. The CDR3 nucleotides read TGCGCCAGCAGCTTCGGCAGGGGGAGTACGCAGTATTTT.

The chain employs TRBV5-1 and TRBJ1-2; TRBD1 is a possible D gene (5 bases). Trimming took off 0 bases at V and 4 bases at J, with 10 bases between the two ends. CDR1 and CDR2 from the germline V gene are SGHRS and YFSETQ. The CDR3 extends over 14 amino acids. DNA for the CDR3: TGCGCCAGCAGCTTGGAACAGGAGATCTATGGCTACACCTTC. Its translation: CASSLEQEIYGYTF.

The V and J genes are TRBV19 and TRBJ1-1, with D possibly matching TRBD1 (6 bases). Trimming took 4 bases from V and 4 from J, leaving 13 bases between them. There are 14 residues in the CDR3. Germline V gene sequence: CDR1 LNHDA, CDR2 SQIVND (reference sequence). The CDR3 here is CASSSQGGFTEAFF. CDR3 DNA sequence: TGTGCCAGTAGTAGTCAAGGGGGTTTCACTGAAGCTTTCTTT. The variable domain in full, with the rest retrieved from reference TRBV19 and TRBJ1-1, is DGGITQSPKYLFRKEGQNVTLSCEQNLNHDAMYWYRQDPGQGLRLIYYSQIVNDFQKGDIAEGYSVSREKKESFPLTVTSAQKNPTAFYLCASSSQGGFTEAFFGQGTRLTVV.

There are a few counts of this clone. J is TRBJ2-2 and V is TRBV6-1; 8 bases match TRBD2. V trimming: 4 bases; J trimming: 4 bases; junction bases outside the gene matches: 5. Germline V gene data show CDR1 as MNHNS and CDR2 as SASEGT. The CDR3 length is 15 residues. The CDR3 sequence: CASSVGRAGTGELFF. The CDR3 nucleotides read TGTGCCAGCAGTGTCGGGAGGGCTGGCACCGGGGAGCTGTTTTTT.

This clone was observed a handful of times. J is TRBJ1-3 and V is TRBV9; 9 nucleotides align to TRBD1. The CDR3 extends over 15 amino acids. Per the germline V gene, CDR1 is SGDLS and CDR2 is YYNGEE. With V trimmed by 3 bases and J by 4 bases, 5 bases remained unmatched. This chain's CDR3 is CASSGPQGAGNTIYF. CDR3 coding DNA: TGTGCCAGCAGCGGACCACAGGGGGCGGGAAACACCATATATTTT.